This is a list of T cell receptor beta chains from one sample in a study of T-cell reconstitution after alpha-beta-depleted transplantation in children. TCRdb ran MiXCR on the PCR reads and lists one entry per CDR3 protein. This sample has 250,000 to 300,000 distinct CDR3 sequences; around a tenth occur once, and the top ten carry less than 8%. Sequenced material: PBMCs, taken before TCRalphabeta/CD19-depleted stem cell transplant. The receptors were gathered from a boy under two years old with acute myeloid leukemia, due to receive a stem cell transplant. Each CDR3 is given with its conserved first and last residue. The D gene is left open where the match is weak. Clone size appears in some rows only: once, few, many, or a class for an expanded clone.

j_gene,abundance,v_gene,d_gene,CDR3aa,CDR3nt
TRBJ2-5,many,TRBV5-6,NA,CASSLGTLQETQYF,TGTGCCAGCAGCTTGGGTACTCTTCAAGAGACCCAGTACTTC
TRBJ2-1,many,TRBV7-8,NA,CASSLSGWSSYNEQFF,TGTGCCAGCAGCTTATCCGGCTGGAGCTCCTACAATGAGCAGTTCTTC
TRBJ2-7,few,TRBV18,TRBD2,CASSPPLADSYEQYF,TGTGCCAGCTCACCCCCACTAGCGGATTCCTACGAGCAGTACTTC
TRBJ2-3,many,TRBV27,NA,CASSSRRSATDTQYF,TGTGCCAGCAGTTCCCGACGGAGTGCCACAGATACGCAGTATTTT
TRBJ1-2,NA,TRBV7-2,NA,CASSLEGAVYGYTF,TGTGCCAGCAGCTTAGAAGGGGCCGTCTATGGCTACACCTTC
TRBJ2-7,many,TRBV20-1,TRBD1,CSARDTGTVLSYEQYF,TGCAGTGCTAGAGATACGGGGACAGTTCTCTCCTACGAGCAGTACTTC
TRBJ2-5,many,TRBV5-1,TRBD2,CASRAGTKETQYF,TGCGCCAGCAGGGCCGGGACTAAAGAGACCCAGTACTTC
TRBJ2-3,many,TRBV4-2,TRBD2,CASSQGGIAGGPTDTQYF,TGTGCCAGCAGCCAAGGCGGAATAGCGGGGGGGCCAACAGATACGCAGTATTTT
TRBJ2-1,many,TRBV27,NA,CASSLSRGQMNEQFF,TGTGCCAGCAGTTTAAGTCGGGGGCAGATGAATGAGCAGTTCTTC
TRBJ2-7,NA,TRBV7-2,TRBD2,CASSFGLEGYEQYF,TGTGCCAGCAGCTTCGGACTAGAAGGCTACGAGCAGTACTTC
TRBJ2-5,many,TRBV3-1,TRBD2,CASSPPSGRSRETQYF,TGTGCCAGCAGCCCACCTAGCGGGAGGTCCCGGGAGACCCAGTACTTC
TRBJ2-7,many,TRBV29-1,NA,CSVLTDTYEQYF,TGCAGCGTTTTGACGGATACCTACGAGCAGTACTTC
TRBJ2-5,NA,TRBV7-9,NA,CASSLDQRSKETQYF,TGTGCCAGCAGCTTAGATCAGCGCTCCAAAGAGACCCAGTACTTC
TRBJ2-1,many,TRBV5-1,TRBD2,CASSLDGLAVYNEQFF,TGCGCCAGCAGCTTGGACGGACTAGCGGTCTACAATGAGCAGTTCTTC
TRBJ2-7,many,TRBV29-1,TRBD1,CSVHRGYEQYF,TGCAGCGTCCACAGGGGCTACGAGCAGTACTTC
TRBJ2-5,many,TRBV10-3,TRBD1,CATDRGVLGETQYF,TGTGCCACGGACAGGGGAGTGTTAGGGGAGACCCAGTACTTC
TRBJ2-7,many,TRBV6-1,TRBD2,CASRPGLAGAYEQYF,TGTGCCAGCAGGCCAGGACTAGCGGGAGCCTACGAGCAGTACTTC
TRBJ2-2,many,TRBV24-1,TRBD1,CATSDLGQGTGELFF,TGTGCCACCAGTGATTTGGGACAGGGGACCGGGGAGCTGTTTTTT
TRBJ2-1,many,TRBV5-5,TRBD1,CASIRLTGVNEQFF,TGTGCCAGCATCCGTTTAACAGGGGTTAATGAGCAGTTCTTC
TRBJ2-7,many,TRBV7-2,NA,CASSLGGGLQYF,TGTGCCAGCAGCTTAGGAGGAGGGTTGCAGTACTTC
TRBJ2-7,NA,TRBV5-1,NA,CASSLGPYGQYF,TGCGCCAGCAGCCTCGGACCCTACGGGCAGTACTTC
TRBJ2-7,few,TRBV4-3,TRBD1,CASSQDGRTGYEQYF,TGCGCCAGCAGCCAAGATGGACGGACAGGCTACGAGCAGTACTTC